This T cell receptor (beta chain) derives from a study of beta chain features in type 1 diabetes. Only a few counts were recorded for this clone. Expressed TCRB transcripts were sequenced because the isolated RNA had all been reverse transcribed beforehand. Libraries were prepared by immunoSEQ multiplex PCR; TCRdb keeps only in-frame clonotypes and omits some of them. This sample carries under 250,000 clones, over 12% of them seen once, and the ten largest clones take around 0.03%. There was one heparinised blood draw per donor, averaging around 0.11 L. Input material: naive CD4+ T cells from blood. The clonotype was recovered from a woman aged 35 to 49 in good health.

Here the CDR3 reads CASSTGRGGQYTQYF. CDR3 DNA sequence: TGCGCCAGCAGCACAGGGCGGGGGGGTCAGTATACGCAGTATTTT. This chain links TRBV5-1 with TRBJ2-3, with 9 bases aligning to TRBD2. This CDR3 is built from 15 residues. Germline V lookup: CDR1 SGHRS, CDR2 YFSETQ. The ends lost 4 bases at V and 7 bases at J; junction bases unmatched: 10.